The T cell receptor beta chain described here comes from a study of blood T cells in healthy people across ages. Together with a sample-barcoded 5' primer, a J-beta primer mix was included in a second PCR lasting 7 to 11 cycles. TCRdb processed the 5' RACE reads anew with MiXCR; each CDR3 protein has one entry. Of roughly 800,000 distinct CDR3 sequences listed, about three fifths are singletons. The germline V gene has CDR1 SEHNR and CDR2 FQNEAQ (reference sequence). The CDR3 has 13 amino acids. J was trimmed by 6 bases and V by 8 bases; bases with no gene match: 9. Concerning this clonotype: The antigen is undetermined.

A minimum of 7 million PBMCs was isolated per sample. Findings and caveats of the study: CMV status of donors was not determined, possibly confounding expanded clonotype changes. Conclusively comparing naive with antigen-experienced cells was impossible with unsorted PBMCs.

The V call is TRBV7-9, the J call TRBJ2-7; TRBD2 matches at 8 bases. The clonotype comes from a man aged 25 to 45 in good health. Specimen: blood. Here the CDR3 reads CASANSGVSEQYF. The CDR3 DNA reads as TGTGCCAGCGCAAATAGCGGGGTCAGCGAGCAGTACTTC.